This entry features one T cell receptor beta chain sequence. The CDR3 totals 14 residues. CDR1 and CDR2 from the germline V gene are LNHDA and SQIVND (reference sequence). Trimming stripped 3 bases from V and 8 bases from J, with 13 bases between. The entry originates in a study of technical replicates of blood from a few donors. Generated by immunoSEQ multiplex PCR, the TCRdb table keeps only in-frame clones and is missing some. The table lists 70,000 or so clones, less than 99% of them singletons. The TCR originated in a human donor in good health. This sequence joins TRBV19 and TRBJ1-4; weak D call: TRBD1 (5 bases). Source material: T cells isolated from PBMCs. The CDR3 DNA sequence: TGTGCCAGTAGTATTCTAGGGGAGGGAGAAAAACTGTTTTTT. Protein: CASSILGEGEKLFF.